These T cell receptor beta chains were read from a single sample in a study of T cells after yellow fever vaccination. TCRdb redid the calling of the 5' RACE reads with MiXCR, one entry per CDR3 protein. The sample comprises around 29,000 distinct CDR3 sequences, approximately 6% of which are singletons, and more than 20% rests with the top ten. Specimen: PBMCs, either bulk or a sorted T-cell subset (CD4+, CD8+, memory, or dextramer-sorted; not recorded which), collected on the day of the yellow fever booster vaccination. Receptors originate from a young man who received the YFV17D yellow fever vaccine. Each CDR3 is given with its conserved first and last residue. A D gene is named only where the DNA matches it firmly. Clone size is shown for a subset of rows, as once, few, many or a class of expanded clone.

j_gene	abundance	len	v_gene	d_gene	CDR3nt	CDR3aa
TRBJ1-5	many	14	TRBV20-1	TRBD1	TGCAGTGCAGTCCTGACAGGGGTGGATCAGCCCCAGCATTTT	CSAVLTGVDQPQHF
TRBJ1-5	-	14	TRBV19	TRBD1	TGTGCCAGTCATGGACAGGGCAAAAATCAGCCCCAGCATTTT	CASHGQGKNQPQHF
TRBJ2-5	many	13	TRBV7-2	-	TGTGCCAGCAGCTTAGGGGTTCGGGAGACCCAGTACTTC	CASSLGVRETQYF
TRBJ2-1	few	14	TRBV29-1	TRBD1	TGCAGCGTTGAAGGGGGACAGGGGGCAAGTGAGCAGTTCTTC	CSVEGGQGASEQFF
TRBJ2-5	many	14	TRBV2	-	TGTGCCAGCAGTCCCCGGAACTACGGTGAGACCCAGTACTTC	CASSPRNYGETQYF
TRBJ1-4	many	15	TRBV7-9	TRBD1	TGTGCCAGCAGCTTAGTTCAGACAGGGAACGAAAAACTGTTTTTT	CASSLVQTGNEKLFF
TRBJ1-5	-	13	TRBV19	-	TGTGCCAGTAGTAGCGGCCCCCGGCAGCCCCAGCATTTT	CASSSGPRQPQHF
TRBJ1-5	many	13	TRBV19	-	TGTGCCAGTAGGAGGGCTGGCAATCAGCCCCAGCATTTT	CASRRAGNQPQHF
TRBJ2-7	few	14	TRBV6-1	-	TGTGCCAGCAGACCACCGGGACAAATTTACGAGCAGTACTTC	CASRPPGQIYEQYF
TRBJ2-3	-	15	TRBV19	TRBD2	TGTGCCAGTAGTCCTAGCGGGGGAAGCACAGATACGCAGTATTTT	CASSPSGGSTDTQYF
TRBJ1-4	-	14	TRBV5-6	-	TGTGCCAGCAGCCATCGGCGGAACGGGGAAAAACTGTTTTTT	CASSHRRNGEKLFF
TRBJ2-7	many	13	TRBV11-2	-	TGTGCCAGCAGCTTAGCTGCAGAAGGCGAGCAGTACTTC	CASSLAAEGEQYF
TRBJ2-1	many	15	TRBV20-1	-	TGCAGTGCTAGGGGCTGGAGGAGCTCCTACAATGAGCAGTTCTTC	CSARGWRSSYNEQFF
TRBJ2-2	many	17	TRBV20-1	-	TGCAGTGCTAGAGATCAGGGGGCTAGCGGGAACACCGGGGAGCTGTTTTTT	CSARDQGASGNTGELFF
TRBJ2-5	many	13	TRBV29-1	TRBD2	TGCAGCGTTGGTTTCGTAGCGGGACCAACCCAGTACTTC	CSVGFVAGPTQYF
TRBJ2-7	few	11	TRBV29-1	-	TGCAGCGTTGAAATTGGTGACGAGCAGTACTTC	CSVEIGDEQYF
TRBJ2-3	many	18	TRBV10-3	TRBD1	TGTGCCATCGGAGGGGGACAGGATATCGTGGGGAGCACAGATACGCAGTATTTT	CAIGGGQDIVGSTDTQYF
TRBJ1-2	-	14	TRBV27	TRBD1	TGTGCCAGCTCTCCAATCGGGGCAGGGGGAGGCTACACCTTC	CASSPIGAGGGYTF
TRBJ2-4	many	10	TRBV27	-	TGTGCCAGCGGAGGGGACATTCAGTACTTC	CASGGDIQYF
TRBJ2-1	few	15	TRBV25-1	-	TGTGCCAGCAGTGAATCCACTCATATCGCCGGTGAGCAGTTCTTC	CASSESTHIAGEQFF
TRBJ2-5	many	11	TRBV6-5	-	TGTGCCAGCAGTTACCAGGAGACCCAGTACTTC	CASSYQETQYF
TRBJ2-3	many	13	TRBV6-4	-	TGTGCCAGCAGCGTACGGGAGTTGGATACGCAGTATTTT	CASSVRELDTQYF
TRBJ2-7	few	16	TRBV20-1	-	TGCAGTGCTAGACGTCGTGGGAGGACTTCTGCCGACGAGCAGTACTTC	CSARRRGRTSADEQYF
TRBJ2-3	-	15	TRBV20-1	TRBD2	TGCAGTGCGAGGAGCGGGAATCTTGGGATAAATACGCAGTATTTT	CSARSGNLGINTQYF
TRBJ2-5	few	15	TRBV20-1	-	TGCAGTGCTAGACCCCCGTCGGGGGATCAAGAGACCCAGTACTTC	CSARPPSGDQETQYF
TRBJ2-5	many	15	TRBV20-1	TRBD2	TGCAGTGCCCGAGACGAAGCGGGAGGGTTGGAGACCCAGTACTTC	CSARDEAGGLETQYF
TRBJ2-3	many	15	TRBV21-1	-	TGTGCCAGCAGCATTTGCGGGAGAGCTGTAGATACGCAGTATTTT	CASSICGRAVDTQYF
TRBJ2-2	many	17	TRBV30	-	TGTGCCTGGAGTGTACGGGTATGGCTAGAAAGCACCGGGGAGCTGTTTTTT	CAWSVRVWLESTGELFF
TRBJ2-2	-	12	TRBV7-3	-	TGTGCCAGCAGCCCCGGGTCCGGGGAGCTGTTTTTT	CASSPGSGELFF
TRBJ2-7	few	13	TRBV7-3	TRBD2	TGTGCCAGCAGCTTTGGGGGGGGGTACGAGCAGTACTTC	CASSFGGGYEQYF
TRBJ2-3	many	13	TRBV20-1	-	TGCAGTGCCCGGGCTTTAAGCACAGATACGCAGTATTTT	CSARALSTDTQYF
TRBJ2-1	few	15	TRBV5-1	TRBD2	TGCGCCAGCGCGACTAGCGGGAGAGACTACAATGAGCAGTTCTTC	CASATSGRDYNEQFF
TRBJ1-3	many	15	TRBV12-3/TRBV12-4	-	TGTGCCAGCAGTCCCCCCGTGGCTAGGGGAAACACCATATATTTT	CASSPPVARGNTIYF
TRBJ1-1	many	15	TRBV5-6	-	TGTGCCAGCAGCCTACTGACAAGCATGAACACTGAAGCTTTCTTT	CASSLLTSMNTEAFF
TRBJ2-1	many	15	TRBV25-1	-	TGTGCCAGCAGTGACTCGGTAAGCTCCTACAATGAGCAGTTCTTC	CASSDSVSSYNEQFF
TRBJ2-7	many	13	TRBV12-3/TRBV12-4	-	TGTGCCAGCAGGCCAGACAGCTCCTACGAGCAGTACTTC	CASRPDSSYEQYF
TRBJ2-3	many	15	TRBV7-2	-	TGTGCCAGCACCCTGCGGGCCCTTAGGGGAGATACGCAGTATTTT	CASTLRALRGDTQYF
TRBJ2-2	many	18	TRBV7-8	TRBD2	TGTGCCAGCAGCCCAGCTGGGGGACTAGCGGGAGCCACCGGGGAGCTGTTTTTT	CASSPAGGLAGATGELFF
TRBJ2-1	many	16	TRBV12-3/TRBV12-4	TRBD2	TGTGCCAGCACCTATGAACGGGAGGTCCATACAGGTGAGCAGTTCTTC	CASTYEREVHTGEQFF
TRBJ2-1	many	13	TRBV12-3/TRBV12-4	TRBD1	TGTGCCAGCACCGTGGACAGGGTAAATGAGCAGTTCTTC	CASTVDRVNEQFF